The rows below give T cell receptor beta chains drawn from one sample of a study of T cell responses to AZD1222 COVID-19 vaccine. Measured with immunoSEQ multiplex PCR; TCRdb has only the in-frame clones, and not every one. The sample lists tens of thousands of clones, over 75% occurring once. This material consisted of peripheral blood, taken on day 0 of AZD1222 vaccination. The receptors were sampled from an adult in good health. The CDR3 runs from the conserved cysteine through the conserved F or W. D genes are given only for firm matches. For some rows the clone size is stated as once, few or many, or as a class when expanded; others skip it.

TRBJ2-6 | NA | NA | TRBV29-1 | TGCAGCGTTGGGGCCGGGGTTGGGGCCAACGTCCTGACTTTC | CSVGAGVGANVLTF
TRBJ2-1 | NA | NA | TRBV20-1 | TGCAGTGCTAGTTATGGGGGACCAGGCCTCCGGGAGAACAATGAGCAGTTCTTC | CSASYGGPGLRENNEQFF
TRBJ1-2 | NA | NA | TRBV6-5 | TGTGCCAGCACCCAAGGGAGGGGAGAGGAAGGCTACACCTTC | CASTQGRGEEGYTF
TRBJ1-5 | NA | NA | TRBV25-1 | TGTGCCAGCAGTGAGTGGGGAGTGGATCAGCCCCAGCATTTT | CASSEWGVDQPQHF
TRBJ2-1 | NA | TRBD2 | TRBV28 | TGTGCCAGCAGTTTAGGGGGGGTGAAAAATGAGCAGTTCTTC | CASSLGGVKNEQFF
TRBJ1-4 | few | NA | TRBV12-3/TRBV12-4 | TGTGCCAGCAGTTTCGCCCCGACGGAAAAACTGTTTTTT | CASSFAPTEKLFF
TRBJ2-7 | NA | TRBD1 | TRBV5-1 | TGCGCCAGCAGCTTGGAAGGGGACAGGGTCAACGAGCAGTACTTC | CASSLEGDRVNEQYF
TRBJ2-4 | NA | NA | TRBV10-3 | TGTGCCATCAGTGAGGAGGGTTACCATATTTTAGCCAAAAACATTCAGTACTTC | CAISEEGYHILAKNIQYF
TRBJ1-2 | NA | NA | TRBV27 | TGTGCCAGCAGTACCGGGACATCGGGCTACACCTTC | CASSTGTSGYTF
TRBJ1-5 | medium-sized | TRBD1 | TRBV9 | TGTGCCAGCAGCGTCAGACAGGGGGATAATTGCTTGCGGCCCCAGCATTTT | CASSVRQGDNCLRPQHF
TRBJ2-3 | NA | NA | TRBV10-2 | TGCGCCAGCAGTGAGTCGAAGGCTAGCGCAGATACGCAGTATTTT | CASSESKASADTQYF
TRBJ2-7 | NA | TRBD1 | TRBV9 | TGTGCCAGCAGCCGATCGGGTTGGGGACAGTCCCTCTACGAGCAGTACTTC | CASSRSGWGQSLYEQYF
TRBJ2-3 | NA | NA | TRBV11-1 | TGTGCCAGCAGCACTGGATACCTTGGCGGACCGGATACGCAGTATTTT | CASSTGYLGGPDTQYF
TRBJ1-1 | NA | TRBD1 | TRBV29-1 | TGCAGCGTTATTGGTAAACAGGGGGTCTCTGAAGCTTTCTTT | CSVIGKQGVSEAFF
TRBJ2-3 | NA | TRBD2 | TRBV11-2 | TGTGCCAGCAGCTTAGGTTTCGGGGGGGCCAAGTATTTT | CASSLGFGGAKYF
TRBJ2-2 | NA | NA | TRBV11-3 | TGTGCCAGCAGCCCAAGAACCGGGGAGCTGTTTTTT | CASSPRTGELFF
TRBJ1-2 | NA | TRBD1 | TRBV28 | TGTGCCAGCAGTTCAAAACCGGGACAGGGGGCTTCGAACTATGGCTACACCTTC | CASSSKPGQGASNYGYTF
TRBJ2-1 | NA | NA | TRBV18 | TGTGCCAGCTCACTTGCCTCCTTCTACAATGAGCAGTTCTTC | CASSLASFYNEQFF
TRBJ1-5 | NA | TRBD1 | TRBV7-2 | TGTGCCAGCAGCTCACAGGGGACAGATCAGCCCCAGCATTTT | CASSSQGTDQPQHF
TRBJ2-7 | once | NA | TRBV5-1 | TGCGCCAGCAGCGTAGACAGAATCTACGAGCAGTACTTC | CASSVDRIYEQYF
TRBJ2-7 | NA | NA | TRBV6-5 | TGTGCCAGCAGTTCAACAGGGACCTACGAGCAGTACTTC | CASSSTGTYEQYF
TRBJ1-4 | few | NA | TRBV14 | TGTGCCAGCAGCCAAGATCGAGGTTGGGGGGCAACTAATGAAAAACTGTTTTTT | CASSQDRGWGATNEKLFF
TRBJ2-3 | NA | NA | TRBV7-3 | TGTGCCAGCAGCCCCCGAGGGGCCAGGACAGATACGCAGTATTTT | CASSPRGARTDTQYF
TRBJ2-3 | NA | TRBD2 | TRBV18 | TGTGCCAGCTCCAGTACTAGCGGGGGCACAGATACGCAGTATTTT | CASSSTSGGTDTQYF
TRBJ2-1 | NA | TRBD1 | TRBV11-1 | TGTGCCAGCAGCACCGGACAGGGAGGATTCTACAATGAGCAGTTCTTC | CASSTGQGGFYNEQFF
TRBJ2-5 | NA | TRBD2 | TRBV10-3 | TGTGCCATCAGTGCTAGCGGGGGGGTCGGAGAGACCCAGTACTTC | CAISASGGVGETQYF
TRBJ1-1 | once | NA | TRBV2 | TGTGCCAGCATAAAGGGGGGGCGTAACACTGAAGCTTTCTTT | CASIKGGRNTEAFF
TRBJ1-5 | NA | TRBD1 | TRBV18 | TGTGCCAGCTCACTCTCGGCCCCAGGGGGTCAGCCCCAGCATTTT | CASSLSAPGGQPQHF
TRBJ1-1 | NA | NA | TRBV5-1 | TGCGCCAGCAGCTTTGAGGGTCAAAAGACTGAAGCTTTCTTT | CASSFEGQKTEAFF
TRBJ2-7 | NA | TRBD2 | TRBV9 | TGTGCCAGCAGCGTAGGGAGCGGGGGTACCTACGAGCAGTACTTC | CASSVGSGGTYEQYF
TRBJ2-1 | NA | TRBD2 | TRBV5-1 | TGCGCCAGCAGCTCGGGACTAGCGGGGGGGCTCTTTTCTGAGCAGTTCTTC | CASSSGLAGGLFSEQFF
TRBJ2-2 | once | NA | TRBV7-9 | TGTGCCAGCAGCTCGGCGTTCACCGGGGAGCTGTTTTTT | CASSSAFTGELFF
TRBJ1-5 | once | TRBD1 | TRBV23-1 | TGCGCCAGCATCTGCGGGGAGGGGGCTGTTCAGCCCCAGCATTTT | CASICGEGAVQPQHF
TRBJ1-2 | NA | NA | TRBV7-8 | TGTGCCAGCAGCCCACCGGTGGGGGATGGCTACACCTTC | CASSPPVGDGYTF
TRBJ1-2 | NA | TRBD1 | TRBV30 | TGTGCCTGGAGTACTCAGGGGGCGATAGGCTACACCTTC | CAWSTQGAIGYTF
TRBJ2-1 | NA | TRBD1 | TRBV29-1 | TGCAGCGTAGGACAGGGAAAGGGGAATGAGCAGTTCTTC | CSVGQGKGNEQFF
TRBJ2-3 | NA | NA | TRBV24-1 | TGTGCCACCAGTGATTTTCGGGGCTCAGATACGCAGTATTTT | CATSDFRGSDTQYF
TRBJ2-1 | NA | NA | TRBV29-1 | TGCAGCGCGGTGGGGCTCAATGAGCAGTTCTTC | CSAVGLNEQFF
TRBJ2-3 | NA | NA | TRBV5-6 | TGTGCCAGCAGCCGAAGCAAGGGGACTAGCACAGATACGCAGTATTTT | CASSRSKGTSTDTQYF
TRBJ2-5 | NA | NA | TRBV4-3 | TGCGCCAGCAGCCAAGAGCGACAAGGGGGAATCCAGGAAGAGACCCAGTACTTC | CASSQERQGGIQEETQYF
TRBJ2-1 | few | NA | TRBV28 | TGTGCCAGCAGTTTTGGAGCCGAGGACAATGAGCAGTTCTTC | CASSFGAEDNEQFF
TRBJ1-1 | NA | NA | TRBV7-9 | TGTGCCAGCAGCGACACAGGGAGGGGTGAAGCTTTCTTT | CASSDTGRGEAFF
TRBJ1-5 | NA | TRBD1 | TRBV7-8 | TGTGCCAGCAGCTTCCACAGGGGGCGAGGCAATCAGCCCCAGCATTTT | CASSFHRGRGNQPQHF
TRBJ2-5 | NA | NA | TRBV27 | TGTGCCAGCAGTTTATACATTAAGGAGACCCAGTACTTC | CASSLYIKETQYF
TRBJ1-1 | once | TRBD1 | TRBV2 | TGTGCCACCATCACCGACAGGGTATACACTGAAGCTTTCTTT | CATITDRVYTEAFF
TRBJ2-1 | NA | TRBD2 | TRBV9 | TGTGCCAGCAGCGTCATTAGCGGGGGATATGGGGATGAGCAGTTCTTC | CASSVISGGYGDEQFF
TRBJ2-3 | NA | NA | TRBV5-1 | TGCGCCAGCAGTCCGGGACTTATTACAGATACGCAGTATTTT | CASSPGLITDTQYF